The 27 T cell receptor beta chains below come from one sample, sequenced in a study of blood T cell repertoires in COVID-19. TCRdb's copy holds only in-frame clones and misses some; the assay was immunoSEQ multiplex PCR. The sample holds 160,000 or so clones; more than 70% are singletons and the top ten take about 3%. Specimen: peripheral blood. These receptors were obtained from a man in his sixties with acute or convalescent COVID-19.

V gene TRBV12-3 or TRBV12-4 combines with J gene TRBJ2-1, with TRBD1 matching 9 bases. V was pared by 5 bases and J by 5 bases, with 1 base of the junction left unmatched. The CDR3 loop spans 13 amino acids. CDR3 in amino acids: CASSGTGNNEQFF. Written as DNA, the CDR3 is TGTGCCAGCAGTGGGACAGGGAACAATGAGCAGTTCTTC.

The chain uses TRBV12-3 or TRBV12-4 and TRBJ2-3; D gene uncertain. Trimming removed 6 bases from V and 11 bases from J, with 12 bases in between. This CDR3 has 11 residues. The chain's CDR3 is CASSHTERQYF. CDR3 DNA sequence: TGTGCCAGCAGCCACACCGAAAGGCAGTATTTT.

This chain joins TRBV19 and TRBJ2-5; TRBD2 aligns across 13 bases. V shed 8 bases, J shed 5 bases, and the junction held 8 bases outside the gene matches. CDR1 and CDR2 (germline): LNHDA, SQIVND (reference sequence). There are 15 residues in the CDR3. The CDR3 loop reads CASATSGGAWETQYF. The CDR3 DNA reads TGTGCCAGTGCTACTAGCGGGGGGGCTTGGGAGACCCAGTACTTC.

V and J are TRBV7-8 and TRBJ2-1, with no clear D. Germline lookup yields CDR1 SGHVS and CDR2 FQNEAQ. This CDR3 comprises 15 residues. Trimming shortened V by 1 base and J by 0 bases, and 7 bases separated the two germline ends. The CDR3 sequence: CASSLGRGSYNEQFF. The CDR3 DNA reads TGTGCCAGCAGCTTAGGAAGAGGCTCCTACAATGAGCAGTTCTTC.

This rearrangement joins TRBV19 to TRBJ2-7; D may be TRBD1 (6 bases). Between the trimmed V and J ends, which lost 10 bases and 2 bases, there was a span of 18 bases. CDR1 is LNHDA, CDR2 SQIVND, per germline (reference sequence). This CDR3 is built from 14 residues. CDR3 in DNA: TGTGCCACCCTTAGGGGGTATTCTCCCTACGAGCAGTACTTC. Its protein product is CATLRGYSPYEQYF.

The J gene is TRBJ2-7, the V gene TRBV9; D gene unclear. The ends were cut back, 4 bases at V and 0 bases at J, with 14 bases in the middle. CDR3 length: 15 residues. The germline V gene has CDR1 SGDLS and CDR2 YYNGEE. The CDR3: CASSPSAVRSYEQYF. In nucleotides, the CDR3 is TGTGCCAGCAGCCCCAGCGCAGTCCGCTCCTACGAGCAGTACTTC.

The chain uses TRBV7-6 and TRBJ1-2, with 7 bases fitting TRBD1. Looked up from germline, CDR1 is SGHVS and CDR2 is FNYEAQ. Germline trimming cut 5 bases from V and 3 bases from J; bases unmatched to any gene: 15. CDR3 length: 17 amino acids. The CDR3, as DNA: TGTGCCAGCAGCCCAATCCTCGGACAGGAGTTAGACTATGGCTACACCTTC. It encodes CASSPILGQELDYGYTF.

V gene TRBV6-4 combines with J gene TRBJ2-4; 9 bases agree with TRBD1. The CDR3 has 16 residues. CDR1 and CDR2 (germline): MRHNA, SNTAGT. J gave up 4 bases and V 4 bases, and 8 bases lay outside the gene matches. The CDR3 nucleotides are TGTGCCAGCAGTGCTTATCCAGGGACAGGGAAAAACATTCAGTACTTC. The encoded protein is CASSAYPGTGKNIQYF.

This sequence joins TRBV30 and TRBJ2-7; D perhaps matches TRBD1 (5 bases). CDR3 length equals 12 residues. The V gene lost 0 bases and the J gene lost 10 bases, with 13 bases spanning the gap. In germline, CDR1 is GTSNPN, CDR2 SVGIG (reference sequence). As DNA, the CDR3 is TGTGCCTGGAGTGTAGGGGCGACAGTCCAGTACTTC. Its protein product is CAWSVGATVQYF. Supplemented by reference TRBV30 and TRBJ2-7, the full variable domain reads SQTIHQWPATLVQPVGSPLSLECTVEGTSNPNLYWYRQAAGRGLQLLFYSVGIGQISSEVPQNLSASRPQDRQFILSSKKLLLSDSGFYLCAWSVGATVQYFGPGTRLTVT.

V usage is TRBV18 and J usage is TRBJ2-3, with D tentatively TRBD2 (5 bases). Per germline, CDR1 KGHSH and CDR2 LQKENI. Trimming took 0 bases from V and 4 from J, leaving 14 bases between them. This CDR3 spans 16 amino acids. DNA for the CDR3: TGTGCCAGCTCACCACCCACGGGGTACAGCTCAGATACGCAGTATTTT. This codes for CASSPPTGYSSDTQYF.

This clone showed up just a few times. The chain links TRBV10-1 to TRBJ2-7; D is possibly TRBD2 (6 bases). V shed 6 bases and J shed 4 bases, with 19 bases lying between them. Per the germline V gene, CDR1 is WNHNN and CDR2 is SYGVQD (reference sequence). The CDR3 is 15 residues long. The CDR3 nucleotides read TGCGCCAGCAGCGGGAGCCGGGACTCCGCGTACGAGCAGTACTTC. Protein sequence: CASSGSRDSAYEQYF.

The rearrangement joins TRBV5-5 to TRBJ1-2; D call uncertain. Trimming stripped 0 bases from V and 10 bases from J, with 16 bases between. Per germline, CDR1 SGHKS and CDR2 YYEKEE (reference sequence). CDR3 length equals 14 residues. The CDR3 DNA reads TGTGCCAGCAGCTTGGAAGGTGTCCCGGCGGACTACACCTTC. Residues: CASSLEGVPADYTF. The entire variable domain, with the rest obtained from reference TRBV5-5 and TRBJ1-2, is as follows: DAGVTQSPTHLIKTRGQQVTLRCSPISGHKSVSWYQQVLGQGPQFIFQYYEKEERGRGNFPDRFSARQFPNYSSELNVNALLLGDSALYLCASSLEGVPADYTFGSGTRLTVV.

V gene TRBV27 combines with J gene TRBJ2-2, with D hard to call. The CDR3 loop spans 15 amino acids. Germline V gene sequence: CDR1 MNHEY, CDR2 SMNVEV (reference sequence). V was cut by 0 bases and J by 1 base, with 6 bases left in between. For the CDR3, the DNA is TGTGCCAGCAGTTTATCTAGAGTGAACACCGGGGAGCTGTTTTTT. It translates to CASSLSRVNTGELFF.

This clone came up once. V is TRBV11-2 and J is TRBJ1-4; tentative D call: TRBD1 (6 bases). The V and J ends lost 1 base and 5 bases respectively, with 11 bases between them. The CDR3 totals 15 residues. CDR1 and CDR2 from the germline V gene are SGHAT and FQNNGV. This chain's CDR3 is CASSLGGGPNEKLFF. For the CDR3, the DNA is TGTGCCAGCAGCTTAGGAGGGGGTCCAAATGAAAAACTGTTTTTT.

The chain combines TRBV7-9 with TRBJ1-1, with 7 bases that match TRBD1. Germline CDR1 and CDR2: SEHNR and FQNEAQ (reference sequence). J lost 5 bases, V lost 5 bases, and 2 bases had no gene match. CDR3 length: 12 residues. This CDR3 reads CASSRQGTEAFF. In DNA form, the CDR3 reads TGTGCCAGCAGCAGACAGGGAACTGAAGCTTTCTTT.

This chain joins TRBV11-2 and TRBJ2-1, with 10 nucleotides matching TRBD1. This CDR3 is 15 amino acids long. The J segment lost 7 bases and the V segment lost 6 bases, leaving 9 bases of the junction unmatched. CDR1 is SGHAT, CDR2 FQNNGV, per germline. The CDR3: CASREDRGLLNEQFF. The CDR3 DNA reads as TGTGCCAGCAGAGAAGACAGGGGGCTTCTTAATGAGCAGTTCTTC.

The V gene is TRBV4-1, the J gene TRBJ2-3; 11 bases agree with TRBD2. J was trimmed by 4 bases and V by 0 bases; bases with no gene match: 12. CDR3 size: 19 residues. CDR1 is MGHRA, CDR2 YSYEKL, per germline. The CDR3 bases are TGCGCCAGCAGCCAAGATTTGCCTAGCGGGGGGATCAGGCCAGATACGCAGTATTTT. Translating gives CASSQDLPSGGIRPDTQYF.

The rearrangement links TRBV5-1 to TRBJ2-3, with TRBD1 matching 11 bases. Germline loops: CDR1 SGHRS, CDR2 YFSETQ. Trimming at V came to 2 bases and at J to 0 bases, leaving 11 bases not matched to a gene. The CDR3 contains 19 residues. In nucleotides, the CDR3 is TGCGCCAGCAGCTTACTGGGACAGGGGGGACCTTCTAGCACAGATACGCAGTATTTT. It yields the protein CASSLLGQGGPSSTDTQYF.

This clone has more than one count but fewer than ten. The CDR3 region is CASSDGGSGNTIYF. The CDR3 DNA reads TGTGCCAGCAGTGATGGAGGCTCTGGAAACACCATATATTTT. The chain is built from TRBV25-1 and TRBJ1-3; D not resolved. V gave up 3 bases and J gave up 0 bases, with 6 bases separating them. Per the germline V gene, CDR1 is MGHDK and CDR2 is SYGVNS. This CDR3 spans 14 amino acids.

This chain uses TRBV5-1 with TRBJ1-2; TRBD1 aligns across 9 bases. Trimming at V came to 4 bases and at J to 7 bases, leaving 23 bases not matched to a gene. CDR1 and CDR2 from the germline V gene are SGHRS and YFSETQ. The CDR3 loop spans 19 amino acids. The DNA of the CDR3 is TGCGCCAGCAGCAGGGGGGACAGGGCCCTCCTATGGCTAGAGGCTGGCTACACCTTC. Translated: CASSRGDRALLWLEAGYTF.

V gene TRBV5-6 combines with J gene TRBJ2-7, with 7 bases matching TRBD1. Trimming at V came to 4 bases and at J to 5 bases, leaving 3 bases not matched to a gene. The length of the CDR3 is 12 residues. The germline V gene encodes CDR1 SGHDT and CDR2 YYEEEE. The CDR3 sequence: CASSGTADEQYF. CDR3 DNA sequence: TGTGCCAGCAGCGGGACAGCGGACGAGCAGTACTTC.

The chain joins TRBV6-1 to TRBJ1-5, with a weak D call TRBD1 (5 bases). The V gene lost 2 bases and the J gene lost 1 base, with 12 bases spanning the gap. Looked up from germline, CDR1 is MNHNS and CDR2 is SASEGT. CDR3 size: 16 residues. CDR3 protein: CASSERGRRSNQPQHF. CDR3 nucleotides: TGTGCCAGCAGTGAAAGGGGCCGTAGAAGCAATCAGCCCCAGCATTTT.

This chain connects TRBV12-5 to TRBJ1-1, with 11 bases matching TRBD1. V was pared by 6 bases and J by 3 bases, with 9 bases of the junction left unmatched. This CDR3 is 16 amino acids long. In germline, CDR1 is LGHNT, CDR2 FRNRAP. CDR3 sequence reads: CASGPRGTGGYTEAFF. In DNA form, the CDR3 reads TGTGCTAGTGGACCAAGAGGGACAGGGGGTTACACTGAAGCTTTCTTT.

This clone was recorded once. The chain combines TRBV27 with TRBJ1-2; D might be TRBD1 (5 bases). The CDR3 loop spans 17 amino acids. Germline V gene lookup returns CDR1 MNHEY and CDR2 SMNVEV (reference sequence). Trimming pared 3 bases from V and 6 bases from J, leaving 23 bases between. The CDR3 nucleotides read TGTGCCAGCAGTTTGGTCGAGGTCCAGGGAGGTTTCGATGGCTACACCTTC. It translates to CASSLVEVQGGFDGYTF.

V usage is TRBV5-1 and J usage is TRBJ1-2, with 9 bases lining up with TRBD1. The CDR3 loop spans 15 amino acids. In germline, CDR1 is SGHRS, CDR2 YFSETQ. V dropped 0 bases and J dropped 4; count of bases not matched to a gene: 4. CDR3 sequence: CASSLGRGQGYGYTF. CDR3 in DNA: TGCGCCAGCAGCTTGGGCCGGGGACAGGGCTATGGCTACACCTTC.

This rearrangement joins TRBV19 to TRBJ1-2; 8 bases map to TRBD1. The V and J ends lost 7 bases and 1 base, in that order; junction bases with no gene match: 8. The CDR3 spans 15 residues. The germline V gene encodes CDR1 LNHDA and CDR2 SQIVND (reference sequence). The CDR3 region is CASTTGQGYNYGYTF. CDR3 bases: TGTGCCAGTACTACTGGACAGGGCTATAACTATGGCTACACCTTC.

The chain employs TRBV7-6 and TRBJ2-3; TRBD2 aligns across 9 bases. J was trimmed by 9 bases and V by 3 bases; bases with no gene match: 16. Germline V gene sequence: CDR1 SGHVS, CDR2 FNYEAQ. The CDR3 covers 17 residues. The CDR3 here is CASSLGLAGIPRETQYF. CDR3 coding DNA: TGTGCCAGCAGCTTGGGTCTAGCGGGGATTCCTAGGGAAACGCAGTATTTT.